Listed below are T cell receptor beta chains from one sample, sequenced in a study of blood T cell repertoires in COVID-19. Using immunoSEQ multiplex PCR, the repertoire was profiled, and TCRdb retains in-frame clones only, with some absent. The sample records more than 200,000 clones, around 87% being singletons. Sequenced material: peripheral blood. These receptors were taken from a woman aged 55 to 70 with COVID-19, enrolled during active disease. The conserved cysteine and the conserved F or W are not part of the CDR3 here.

v_call	j_call	cdr3_aa
TRBV18	TRBJ1-2	ASSGFYGTGDYGYT
TRBV2	TRBJ1-3	ASRGGGGSGNTIY
TRBV6-2/TRBV6-3	TRBJ2-7	ASSSSGFSSYEQY
TRBV29-1	TRBJ2-4	SVEGAGTSGRGSIQY
TRBV5-4	TRBJ1-1	ASRPGQGAVGAF
TRBV7-3	TRBJ2-2	ASSLGGLAGGPGELF
TRBV18	TRBJ1-6	ASSPQTGGYSPLH
TRBV7-9	TRBJ1-2	ASSLDLDRQGYT
TRBV6-6	TRBJ1-5	AIAAPGRQPQH
TRBV3-1/TRBV3-2	TRBJ1-5	ASPHNTPDSRSQPQH
TRBV14	TRBJ2-3	ASSQDYTDTQY
TRBV10-3	TRBJ1-5	AIQNQPQH
TRBV18	TRBJ1-2	ASSPLEVGGRAGYT
TRBV18	TRBJ2-3	ASSLGTSGGIPGTDTQY
TRBV2	TRBJ2-7	ASSDRFAYEQY
TRBV19	TRBJ1-5	ASNDFSNQPQH
TRBV4-2	TRBJ1-1	ASSPRGTEAF
TRBV28	TRBJ2-7	ASSNPGLAGEQY
TRBV7-2	TRBJ2-3	ASSFGQPRGDTQY
TRBV20-1	TRBJ2-7	SASHPASGRAYEQY
TRBV11-2	TRBJ2-7	ASSFLYRGSYEQY
TRBV19	TRBJ2-7	ASSTRGTSGRPYEQY
TRBV30	TRBJ1-5	AWSLWGGRYSNQPQH
TRBV2	TRBJ1-2	ASNLDRGSYGYT
TRBV5-4	TRBJ2-5	ASSLRDYQETQY
TRBV5-1	TRBJ2-7	ASSLNRYEQY
TRBV5-1	TRBJ1-4	ASSYRQSPNEKLF
TRBV18	TRBJ1-5	ASSPGQGTSQPQH
TRBV15	TRBJ2-2	ATSRDLAGELF
TRBV9	TRBJ1-3	ASSESGGTIY
TRBV4-2	TRBJ1-2	ASSQAGATGGGLYGYT
TRBV7-7	TRBJ1-5	ASSLDMNQPQH
TRBV30	TRBJ1-4	AWSVGTATNEKLF
TRBV6-2/TRBV6-3	TRBJ1-2	ASSTPGTGRYGYT
TRBV7-2	TRBJ1-1	ASSLGFRNTEAF
TRBV6-6	TRBJ1-1	ASKPGQGFMNTEAF
TRBV3-1/TRBV3-2	TRBJ2-7	ASSPQGYPYEQY
TRBV5-4	TRBJ2-7	ASNSPGLGAGEQY
TRBV19	TRBJ1-3	ASSLGQGTGNTIY
TRBV3-1/TRBV3-2	TRBJ2-1	ASSPRPGGGYNEQF
TRBV7-2	TRBJ2-5	ASSLVSGAQETQY
TRBV5-1	TRBJ2-1	ASRSLSGVRGNEQF
TRBV6-2/TRBV6-3	TRBJ2-6	ASSLDRGLRYSGANVLT
TRBV9	TRBJ1-5	ASSVGKREQGPGQPQH
TRBV27	TRBJ2-7	ASSLTSGSLSSYEQY
TRBV4-1	TRBJ2-2	ASSQTGTGGPNTGELF
TRBV20-1	TRBJ1-2	SASQLGRGQRFNYGYT
TRBV7-6	TRBJ1-5	ASSLVGWGDQPQH
TRBV7-9	TRBJ1-2	ASSTGGAKGYT
TRBV19	TRBJ2-1	ASSVGGGSSYNEQF
TRBV28	TRBJ2-7	ASNIAGVNEQY
TRBV29-1	TRBJ2-2	SAKGGTGELF
TRBV28	TRBJ2-3	ASSALAGGTDTQY
TRBV4-1	TRBJ2-7	ASSQDWTTALREQY
TRBV29-1	TRBJ2-3	SASRATDTQY